The T cell receptor beta chain under discussion was sequenced for a study of tumor and adjacent non-tumor tissue in lung cancer. A note on this clonotype: Its antigen is undetermined. Given the absence of the conserved phenylalanine or tryptophan at the CDR3 end, a read error is likely.

Study-level points and caveats: Normal lung showed higher cumulative top 100 clone frequency than tumor. Tumor TCR diversity, when higher, was linked to shorter survival.

A modified ARM-PCR protocol with three rounds of nested PCR amplified TCRbeta. One entry per CDR3 protein, called by TCRdb with MiXCR from the multiplex PCR reads. In the table there are 85,000 to 130,000 distinct CDR3 sequences, about 60% of which are singletons. No cell sorting was done before RNA was extracted from the tissue. The normal lung tissue was taken more than 3 cm from the tumor edge. Donors were chemotherapy-naive, newly diagnosed lung cancer surgical patients in China, August–late 2014. Germline CDR1 MNHEY, CDR2 SVGAGI. The CDR3 totals 17 residues. Trimming stripped 6 bases from V and 2 bases from J, with 20 bases between.

This receptor was obtained from a man aged 25-45 years with non-small cell lung cancer. J is TRBJ1-5 and V is TRBV6-5; D gene ambiguous. The sample was distant non-tumor lung tissue. CDR3 sequence: CASSSTPPEWGNQPQHS. The DNA for the CDR3 is TGTGCCAGCAGCTCGACCCCCCCTGAATGGGGCAATCAGCCCCAGCATTCT.